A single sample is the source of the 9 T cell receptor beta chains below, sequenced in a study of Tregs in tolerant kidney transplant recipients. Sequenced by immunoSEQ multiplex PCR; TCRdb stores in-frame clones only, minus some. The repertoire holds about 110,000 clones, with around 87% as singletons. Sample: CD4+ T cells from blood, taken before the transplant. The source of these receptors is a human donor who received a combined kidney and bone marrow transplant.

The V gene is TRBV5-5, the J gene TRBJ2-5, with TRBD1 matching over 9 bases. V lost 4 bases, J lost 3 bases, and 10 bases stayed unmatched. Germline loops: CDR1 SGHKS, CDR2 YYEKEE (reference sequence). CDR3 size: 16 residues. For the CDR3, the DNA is TGTGCCAGCAGCCCAAGAACCGGGACAGGGAAAGAGACCCAGTACTTC. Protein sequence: CASSPRTGTGKETQYF.

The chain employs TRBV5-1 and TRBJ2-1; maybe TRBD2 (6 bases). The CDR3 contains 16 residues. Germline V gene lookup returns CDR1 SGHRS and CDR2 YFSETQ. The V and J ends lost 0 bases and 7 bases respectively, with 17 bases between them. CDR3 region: CASSLAGGAVGNEQFF. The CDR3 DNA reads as TGCGCCAGCAGCTTGGCCGGAGGGGCAGTCGGAAATGAGCAGTTCTTC.

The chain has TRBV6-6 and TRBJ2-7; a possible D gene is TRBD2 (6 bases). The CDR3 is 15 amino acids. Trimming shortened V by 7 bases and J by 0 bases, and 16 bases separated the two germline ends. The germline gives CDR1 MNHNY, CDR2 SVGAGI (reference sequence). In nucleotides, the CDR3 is TGTGCCAGCACCCGAGGCGGGACTTTCTCCTACGAGCAGTACTTC. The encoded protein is CASTRGGTFSYEQYF.

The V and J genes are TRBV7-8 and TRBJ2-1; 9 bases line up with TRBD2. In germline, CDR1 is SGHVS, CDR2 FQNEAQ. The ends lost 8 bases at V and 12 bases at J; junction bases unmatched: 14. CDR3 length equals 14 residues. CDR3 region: CASGPGTSLFGQFF. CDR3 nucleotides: TGTGCCAGCGGACCCGGGACTAGCCTCTTCGGGCAGTTCTTC.

The CDR3 DNA follows: TGTGCCAGCAGTTTGGAGGGGAACACCCGCAGGGAGACCCAGTACTTC. Translation gives CASSLEGNTRRETQYF. The V gene is TRBV6-5, the J gene TRBJ2-5, with D maybe TRBD2 (6 bases). CDR3 length: 16 amino acids. Looked up from germline, CDR1 is MNHEY and CDR2 is SVGAGI. The V gene lost 4 bases and the J gene lost 5 bases, with 20 bases spanning the gap.

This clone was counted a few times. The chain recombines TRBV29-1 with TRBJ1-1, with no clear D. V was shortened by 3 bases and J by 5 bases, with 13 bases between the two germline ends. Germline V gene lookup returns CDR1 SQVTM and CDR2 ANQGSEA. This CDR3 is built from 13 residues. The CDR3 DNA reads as TGCAGCGTTGATAGACCCGAGGGTACTGAAGCTTTCTTT. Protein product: CSVDRPEGTEAFF.

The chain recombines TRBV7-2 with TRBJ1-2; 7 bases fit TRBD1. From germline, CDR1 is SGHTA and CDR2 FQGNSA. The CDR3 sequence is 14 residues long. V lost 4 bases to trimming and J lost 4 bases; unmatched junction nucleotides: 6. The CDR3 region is CASSSTGDVYGYTF. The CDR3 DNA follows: TGTGCCAGCAGCTCAACAGGGGACGTCTATGGCTACACCTTC. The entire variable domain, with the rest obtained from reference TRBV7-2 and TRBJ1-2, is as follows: GAGVSQSPSNKVTEKGKDVELRCDPISGHTALYWYRQSLGQGLEFLIYFQGNSAPDKSGLPSDRFSAERTGGSVSTLTIQRTQQEDSAVYLCASSSTGDVYGYTFGSGTRLTVV.

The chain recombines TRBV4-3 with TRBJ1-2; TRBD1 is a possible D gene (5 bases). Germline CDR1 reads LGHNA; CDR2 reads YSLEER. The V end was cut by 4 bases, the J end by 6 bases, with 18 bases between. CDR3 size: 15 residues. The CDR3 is CASSRSGARSDGYTF. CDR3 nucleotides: TGCGCCAGCAGCCGTAGTGGGGCTCGGTCAGATGGCTACACCTTC.

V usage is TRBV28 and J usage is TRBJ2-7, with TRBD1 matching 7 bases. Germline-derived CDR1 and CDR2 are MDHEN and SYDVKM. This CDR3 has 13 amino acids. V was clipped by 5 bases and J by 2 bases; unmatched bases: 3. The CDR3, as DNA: TGTGCCAGCAGTAACAGGGGCCCCTACGAGCAGTACTTC. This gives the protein CASSNRGPYEQYF.